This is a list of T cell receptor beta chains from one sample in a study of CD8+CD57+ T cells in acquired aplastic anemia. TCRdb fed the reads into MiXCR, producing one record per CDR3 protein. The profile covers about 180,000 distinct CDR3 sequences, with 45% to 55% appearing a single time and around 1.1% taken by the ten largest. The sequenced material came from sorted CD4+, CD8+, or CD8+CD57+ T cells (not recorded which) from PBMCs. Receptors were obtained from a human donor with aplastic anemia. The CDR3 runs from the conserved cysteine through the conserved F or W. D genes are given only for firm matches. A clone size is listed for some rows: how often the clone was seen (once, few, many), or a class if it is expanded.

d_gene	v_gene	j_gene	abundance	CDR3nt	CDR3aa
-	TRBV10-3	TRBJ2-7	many	TGTGCCATCAAGGACACCGACTCCTACGAGCAGTACTTC	CAIKDTDSYEQYF
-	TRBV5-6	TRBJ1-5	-	TGTGCCAGCAGCTTGTTCCGGAGCTACGGGCCCCAGCATTTT	CASSLFRSYGPQHF
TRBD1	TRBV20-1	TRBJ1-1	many	TGCAGTGCTCACCCCGGGACAGGGGGCCGAGGGACTGAAGCTTTCTTT	CSAHPGTGGRGTEAFF
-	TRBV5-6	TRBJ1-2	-	TGTGCCAGCAGCTTGTTAGGGGACTATGGCTACACCTTC	CASSLLGDYGYTF
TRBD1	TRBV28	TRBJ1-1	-	TGTGCCGGCCAGGGGGCAGGGGGCTTAACTGAAGCTTTCTTT	CAGQGAGGLTEAFF
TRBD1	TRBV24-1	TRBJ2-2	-	TGTGCCACCAGTGAAGGGGGCGACACCGGGGAGCTGTTTTTT	CATSEGGDTGELFF
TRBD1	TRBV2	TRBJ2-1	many	TGTGCCAGCAGTGAAACTGGACAGGGAGGCAATGAGCAGTTCTTC	CASSETGQGGNEQFF
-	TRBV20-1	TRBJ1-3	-	TGCAGTGCTAGAGATGATGGAAACACCATATATTTT	CSARDDGNTIYF
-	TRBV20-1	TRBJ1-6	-	TGCAGTGCTCCTCTTGGCCCGCTCCACTTT	CSAPLGPLHF
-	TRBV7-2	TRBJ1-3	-	TGTGCCAGCAGCTCGGAGAGAAACACCATATATTTT	CASSSERNTIYF
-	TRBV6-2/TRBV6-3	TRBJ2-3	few	TGTGCCAGCAGCTTTAGTCCCACGGGGGCAGATACGCAGTATTTT	CASSFSPTGADTQYF
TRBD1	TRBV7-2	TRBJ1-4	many	TGTGCCAGCAGCGCAGGGGGCGCGGGTGAAAAACTGTTTTTT	CASSAGGAGEKLFF
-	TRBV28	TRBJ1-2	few	TGTGCCAGCAGTTTATCACCAAACTATGGCTACACCTTC	CASSLSPNYGYTF
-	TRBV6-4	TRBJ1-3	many	TGTGCCAGCAGTGTGGGGACGGGAAACACCATATATTTT	CASSVGTGNTIYF
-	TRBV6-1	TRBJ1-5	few	TGTGCCAGCAGTGAACCTGAGGGGGTGATTCAGGTACCTCAGCCCCAGCATTTT	CASSEPEGVIQVPQPQHF
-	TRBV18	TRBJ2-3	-	TGTGCCAGCCACGCCGGCACAGATACGCAGTATTTT	CASHAGTDTQYF
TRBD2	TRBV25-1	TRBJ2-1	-	TGTGCCAGCAGTGAAGCGCTCGGACTAGGGGCCAATGAGCAGTTCTTC	CASSEALGLGANEQFF
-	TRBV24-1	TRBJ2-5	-	TGTGCCACCAGTGATCCGTCGTCGGGCAGGATCGAGACCCAGTACTTC	CATSDPSSGRIETQYF
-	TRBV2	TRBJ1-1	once	TGTGCCAGCAGTGTTTCGGCGAACACTGAAGCTTTCTTT	CASSVSANTEAFF
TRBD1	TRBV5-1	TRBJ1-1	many	TGCGCCAGCAGCATAACCGGGACAGGAGGCCTGAACACTGAAGCTTTCTTT	CASSITGTGGLNTEAFF
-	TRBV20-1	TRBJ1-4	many	TGCAGTGCTTTGTCGCGGGGATATGAAAAACTGTTTTTT	CSALSRGYEKLFF